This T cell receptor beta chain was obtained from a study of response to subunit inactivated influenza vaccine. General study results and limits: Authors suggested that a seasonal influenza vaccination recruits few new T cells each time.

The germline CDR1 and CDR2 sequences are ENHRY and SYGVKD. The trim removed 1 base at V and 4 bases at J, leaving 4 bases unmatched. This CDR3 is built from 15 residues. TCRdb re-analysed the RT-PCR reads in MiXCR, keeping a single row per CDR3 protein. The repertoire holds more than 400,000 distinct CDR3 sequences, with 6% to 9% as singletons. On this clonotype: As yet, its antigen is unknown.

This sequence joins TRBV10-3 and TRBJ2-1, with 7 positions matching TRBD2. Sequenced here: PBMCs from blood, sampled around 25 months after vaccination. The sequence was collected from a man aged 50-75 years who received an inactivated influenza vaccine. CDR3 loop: CAISELSGEYNEQFF. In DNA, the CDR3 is TGTGCCATCAGTGAGTTGAGCGGGGAATACAATGAGCAGTTCTTC.